The T cell receptor (beta chain) under discussion was sequenced for a study of T cell repertoires in cytomegalovirus infection. Whole-study results and caveats: The cumulative frequency of public TCR beta families distinguished individuals who carried CMV together with the relevant HLA. Ex vivo responses were dominated by HLA-C-restricted CMV-specific TCR beta clonotypes.

The length of the CDR3 is 14 residues. The V gene's germline CDR1 is MNHEY and CDR2 SVGAGI. V was trimmed by 6 bases and J by 10 bases, leaving 16 bases between them. On this clonotype: Its antigen remains unidentified.

From the reads, TCRdb called clonotypes with MiXCR, one entry per CDR3 protein. The sample records about 330,000 distinct CDR3 sequences, about 35% being singletons. Source: cultured PBMCs, taken from culture after CMV antigen stimulation. The sequence came from a human donor in good health (CMV status not recorded). Some clones in this sample may be carry-over from other donors' samples. The genes are TRBV6-5 and TRBJ1-6; weak D call: TRBD1 (5 bases). The CDR3 DNA is TGTGCCAGCAGATACGCGGACACCGGCTCACCCCTCCACTTT. It specifies CASRYADTGSPLHF.